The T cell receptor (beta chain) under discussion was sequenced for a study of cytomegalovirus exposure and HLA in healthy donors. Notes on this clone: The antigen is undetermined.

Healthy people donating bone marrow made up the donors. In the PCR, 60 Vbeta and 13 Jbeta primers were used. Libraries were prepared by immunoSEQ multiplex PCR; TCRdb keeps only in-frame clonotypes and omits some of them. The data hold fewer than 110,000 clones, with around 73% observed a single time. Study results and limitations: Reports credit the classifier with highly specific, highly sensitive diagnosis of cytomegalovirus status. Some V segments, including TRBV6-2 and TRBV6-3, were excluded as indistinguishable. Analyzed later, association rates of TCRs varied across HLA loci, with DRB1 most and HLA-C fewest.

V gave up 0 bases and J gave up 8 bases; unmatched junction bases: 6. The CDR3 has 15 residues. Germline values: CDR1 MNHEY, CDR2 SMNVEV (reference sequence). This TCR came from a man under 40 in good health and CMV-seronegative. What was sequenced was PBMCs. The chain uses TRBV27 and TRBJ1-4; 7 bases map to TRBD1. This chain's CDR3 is CASSLSAGGLEKLFF. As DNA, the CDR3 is TGTGCCAGCAGTTTATCTGCAGGGGGTTTGGAAAAACTGTTTTTT.